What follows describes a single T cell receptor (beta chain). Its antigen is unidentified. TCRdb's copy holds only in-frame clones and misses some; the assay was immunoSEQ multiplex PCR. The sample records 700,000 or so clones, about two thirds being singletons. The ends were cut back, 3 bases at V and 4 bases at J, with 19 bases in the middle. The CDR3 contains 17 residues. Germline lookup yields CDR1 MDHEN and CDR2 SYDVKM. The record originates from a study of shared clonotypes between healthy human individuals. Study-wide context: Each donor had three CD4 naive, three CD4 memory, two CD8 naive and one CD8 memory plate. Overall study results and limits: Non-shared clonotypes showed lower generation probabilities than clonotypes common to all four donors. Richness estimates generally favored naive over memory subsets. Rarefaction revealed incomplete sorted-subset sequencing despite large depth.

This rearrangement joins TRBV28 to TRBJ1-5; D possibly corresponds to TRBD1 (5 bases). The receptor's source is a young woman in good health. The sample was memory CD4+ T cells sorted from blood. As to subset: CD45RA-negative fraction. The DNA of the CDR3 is TGTGCCAGCAGTTTGGGACTTGGGATTCCATCTAATCAGCCCCAGCATTTT. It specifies CASSLGLGIPSNQPQHF.